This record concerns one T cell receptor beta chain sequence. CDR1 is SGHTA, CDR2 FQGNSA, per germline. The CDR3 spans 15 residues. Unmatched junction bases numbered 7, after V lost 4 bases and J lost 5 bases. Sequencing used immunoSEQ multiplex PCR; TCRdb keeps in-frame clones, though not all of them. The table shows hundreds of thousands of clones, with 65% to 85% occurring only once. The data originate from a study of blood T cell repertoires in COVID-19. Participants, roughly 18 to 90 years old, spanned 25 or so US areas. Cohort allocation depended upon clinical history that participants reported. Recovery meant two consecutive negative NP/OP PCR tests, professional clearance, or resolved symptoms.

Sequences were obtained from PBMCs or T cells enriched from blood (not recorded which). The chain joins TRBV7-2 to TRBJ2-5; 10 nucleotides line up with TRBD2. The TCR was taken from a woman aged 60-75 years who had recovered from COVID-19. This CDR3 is CASSWGLAPGETQYF. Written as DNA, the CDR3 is TGTGCCAGCAGCTGGGGACTAGCGCCCGGGGAGACCCAGTACTTC. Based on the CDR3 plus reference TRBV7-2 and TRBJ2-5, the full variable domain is GAGVSQSPSNKVTEKGKDVELRCDPISGHTALYWYRQSLGQGLEFLIYFQGNSAPDKSGLPSDRFSAERTGGSVSTLTIQRTQQEDSAVYLCASSWGLAPGETQYFGPGTRLLVL.